The following is a T cell receptor beta chain sequence with its context. No antigen is known for it. One end of the junction varies from germline; a read error may be responsible. This entry is derived from a study of graft-versus-host responses after intestinal transplantation (dated by TCRdb to about 2021). A note on the overall study: Recipients received multivisceral, liver-intestinal, or isolated intestinal transplants. Every recipient was given anti-thymocyte globulin induction, then maintenance tacrolimus and steroids for 3 to 4 years. After intestinal transplantation, graft-versus-host and host-versus-graft alloreactive T cell clones were followed in the graft, circulation and bone marrow using bulk TCR-beta CDR3 sequencing. Alloreactive clones were identified by sequencing pre-transplant mixed lymphocyte reaction products and comparing these products with unstimulated pre-transplant donor and recipient T cells. The cohort enrolled some 25 intestinal transplant recipients including one retransplant, and a few patients lacking pretransplant specimens were excluded. A peak of at least 4% donor T cells among recipient peripheral blood mononuclear cells was the definition used for donor T cell macrochimerism. Samples from a few later patients were sequenced in-house on an Illumina MiSeq with MiXCR processing rather than by the commercial service.

Libraries were built with the immunoSEQ multiplex PCR assay. In most patients, genomic DNA was isolated using the Qiagen DNeasy Blood and Tissue Kit and sent frozen to Adaptive Biotechnologies for TCR sequencing. High-throughput TCR-beta CDR3 sequencing of genomic DNA from most patients was performed by Adaptive Biotechnologies. In the original analysis: TCR sequencing data were retrieved from Adaptive's ImmunoSEQ software for around 18 patients, whereas three other patients were processed with MiXCR and VDJtools. CD4 versus CD8 sorting errors were corrected by removing sequences found in both subsets at a frequency ratio below 5:1. CDR3 nucleotide sequences shared between donor and recipient were removed because the origin of such sequences could not be assigned. To count as alloreactive, a clone needed at least 2-fold expansion over unstimulated cells and a minimum CFSE-low frequency of 0.002% (template counts) or 0.001% (read counts). Clones were considered mappable if detected in sequenced pre-transplant spleen, lymph node, or MLR CFSE-low populations of the donor or recipient. Cumulative frequency of alloreactive clones was calculated as a percentage of all sequences weighted by copy number. In its TCRdb copy, this immuneACCESS table keeps in-frame sequences only and misses some clones. Where compared with another copy, unresolved V genes explain less than half of these, and the others have no known cause. For V, J and clone size, that table is used; D and trimming come from the DNA. The sample yields about 110,000 clones; about 92% were counted once. The ten top clones hold more than 0.95% of the sample.

The paper as a whole reports these results and caveats: Peak levels of circulating GvH clones were associated with declines in HvG clones early after transplant. The conclusions were limited by the relatively low number and heterogeneity of the intestinal transplant patients. GvH clones were found in recipient bone marrow, and some of the GvH clones appeared earlier in ileal mucosa or blood, which is consistent with an intestinal mucosal origin. High GvH to HvG T cell clonal ratios were observed in the allografts of patients with donor T cell macrochimerism.

The CDR3, cysteine through phenylalanine, is 14 amino acids long. Just the 42-base CDR3 DNA is kept, in frame starting at base 1. Per the germline V gene (reference sequence), LNHDA is the CDR1 and SQIVND is the CDR2. The intended sense of this specimen's time point label: cells obtained before transplantation from donor or recipient. CD3+CD4+ and CD3+CD8+ populations were FACS-sorted from unstimulated pre-transplant donor and recipient cells taken from spleen or lymph nodes. The sequence was obtained from a human donor who was the organ donor for an intestinal transplant. The chain uses TRBV19 and TRBJ2-7, with 11 junctional bases fitting TRBD2. The source was unstimulated CD8+ T cells sorted from spleen or lymph node cells, collected before transplant. The nucleotide sequence reads TGTGCCAGCAGTAGCGGGAGGGGAGGCTACGAGCAGTACTTC. Its coded protein is CASSSGRGGYEQYF.